The 18 T cell receptor beta chains below all came from one sample that was sequenced in a study of Ad26.COV2.S vaccination and SARS-CoV-2 variants. Some clones are missing from TCRdb's copy, which holds only in-frame ones; the method was immunoSEQ multiplex PCR. Among 200,000 to 300,000 clones listed, roughly 90% were seen once. The treatment denotes: approximately 18 received Ad26.COV2.S at low or high dose, single or two shots; about 5 received placebo; per-sample allocation not given. Sample collection was performed on day 63 after the first vaccine or placebo injection. Sequenced material: peripheral blood, taken in a trial of Ad26.COV2.S vaccine versus placebo. These receptors originate from a person aged 18-60 years who received the Ad26.COV2.S COVID-19 vaccine or a placebo.

The chain carries TRBV7-9 and TRBJ2-5; a weak D match, TRBD2 (6 bases). The germline CDR1 and CDR2 sequences are SEHNR and FQNEAQ (reference sequence). CDR3 length: 14 amino acids. The V end was cut by 2 bases, the J end by 4 bases, with 11 bases between. The CDR3 protein is CASSLSTAGETQYF. DNA for the CDR3: TGTGCCAGCAGCTTAAGCACAGCGGGAGAGACCCAGTACTTC.

J is TRBJ1-3 and V is TRBV3-1 (or the pseudogene TRBV3-2); perhaps TRBD1 as D (5 bases). This CDR3 region has 16 residues. Trimming removed 3 bases from V and 0 bases from J, with 12 bases in between. Germline-derived CDR1 and CDR2 are LGHDT and YNNKEL (reference sequence). In nucleotides, the CDR3 is TGTGCCAGCAGCCACCCAGGGCTTTTCTCTGGAAACACCATATATTTT. It translates to CASSHPGLFSGNTIYF.

This chain links TRBV7-2 with TRBJ2-4; D is unclear. Germline V gene lookup returns CDR1 SGHTA and CDR2 FQGNSA. CDR3 length: 13 residues. The V and J ends lost 5 bases and 0 bases respectively, with 5 bases between them. CDR3 residues: CASSPIAKNIQYF. Written as DNA, the CDR3 is TGTGCCAGCAGCCCGATAGCCAAAAACATTCAGTACTTC.

This clone was detected only once. V gene TRBV11-3 combines with J gene TRBJ2-7, with 9 bases lining up with TRBD2. CDR3 length: 16 amino acids. Germline V gene sequence: CDR1 SGHNT, CDR2 YENEEA. With 4 bases clipped from V and 3 bases from J, the junction kept 10 bases outside the gene matches. The CDR3 nucleotides read TGTGCCAGCAGCTCAGTAGCGGGAGCGCAGTACTACGAGCAGTACTTC. This translates into CASSSVAGAQYYEQYF. The variable domain in full, with the rest retrieved from reference TRBV11-3 and TRBJ2-7, is EAGVVQSPRYKIIEKKQPVAFWCNPISGHNTLYWYLQNLGQGPELLIRYENEEAVDDSQLPKDRFSAERLKGVDSTLKIQPAELGDSAVYLCASSSVAGAQYYEQYFGPGTRLTVT.

The sample holds one count of this clone. J is TRBJ2-3 and V is TRBV4-1, with 11 bases fitting TRBD2. V was clipped by 5 bases and J by 4 bases; unmatched bases: 8. Germline CDR1 reads MGHRA; CDR2 reads YSYEKL. The CDR3 covers 16 residues. CDR3 amino acids: CASSARLAGLADTQYF. The DNA for the CDR3 is TGCGCCAGCAGCGCCCGACTAGCGGGACTGGCAGATACGCAGTATTTT.

This clone showed up just a few times. J is TRBJ1-3 and V is TRBV7-9; possibly TRBD1 for D (6 bases). This CDR3 spans 14 amino acids. Germline lookup yields CDR1 SEHNR and CDR2 FQNEAQ (reference sequence). V lost 7 bases, J lost 4 bases, and 14 bases lay in between. The CDR3 spells CASNAQGSGNTIYF. CDR3 nucleotide sequence: TGTGCCAGCAACGCACAGGGTTCGGGAAACACCATATATTTT.

The chain joins TRBV28 to TRBJ2-7; TRBD1 or TRBD2 may be the D gene (5 bases each). Germline CDR1 and CDR2: MDHEN and SYDVKM. The CDR3 covers 14 residues. V was shortened by 7 bases and J by 2 bases, with 15 bases between the two germline ends. The CDR3 loop reads CASNSGPRAYEQYF. The CDR3 DNA sequence: TGTGCCAGCAACTCGGGACCTAGGGCCTACGAGCAGTACTTC.

V is TRBV6-6 and J is TRBJ2-7, with TRBD1 identical over 8 bases. The germline V gene has CDR1 MNHNY and CDR2 SVGAGI (reference sequence). V gave up 6 bases and J gave up 4 bases; unmatched junction bases: 11. This CDR3 is 15 amino acids long. CDR3: CASSLDRAERYEQYF. Here the CDR3 DNA reads TGTGCCAGCAGCCTGGACAGGGCGGAAAGATACGAGCAGTACTTC.

The chain has TRBV6-6 and TRBJ2-7; 9 positions match TRBD1. Germline V lookup: CDR1 MNHNY, CDR2 SVGAGI (reference sequence). The CDR3 has 14 amino acids. V shed 6 bases, J shed 2 bases, and the junction held 5 bases outside the gene matches. The DNA for the CDR3 is TGTGCCAGCAGGCCGGGACAGGGCGCCTACGAGCAGTACTTC. It specifies CASRPGQGAYEQYF.

The V call is TRBV15, the J call TRBJ2-1; D might be TRBD1 or TRBD2, each matching 5 bases. The CDR3 contains 17 residues. The germline V and J ends were trimmed by 3 bases and 0 bases, with 15 bases remaining between them. CDR1 is LNHNV and CDR2 is YYDKDF in the germline V gene (reference sequence). The CDR3 loop reads CATSSPWGLSSYNEQFF. Here the CDR3 DNA reads TGTGCCACCAGCAGTCCTTGGGGGTTGAGCTCCTACAATGAGCAGTTCTTC. Looking up the rest from reference TRBV15 and TRBJ2-1 gives the full variable domain: DAMVIQNPRYQVTQFGKPVTLSCSQTLNHNVMYWYQQKSSQAPKLLFHYYDKDFNNEADTPDNFQSRRPNTSFCFLDIRSPGLGDTAMYLCATSSPWGLSSYNEQFFGPGTRLTVL.

The rearrangement links TRBV4-3 to TRBJ2-1, with 13 bases matching TRBD2. With 1 base clipped from V and 7 bases from J, the junction kept 4 bases outside the gene matches. The CDR3 loop spans 16 amino acids. Germline lookup yields CDR1 LGHNA and CDR2 YSLEER. Here the CDR3 DNA reads TGCGCCAGCAGCCAAGCCGGGACTAGCGGGGTTAATGAGCAGTTCTTC. It is translated as CASSQAGTSGVNEQFF.

The chain has TRBV6-2 or TRBV6-3 and TRBJ2-5; D unclear. Germline assignment: CDR1 MNHEY and CDR2 SVGEGT. This CDR3 has 15 residues. Trimming took off 0 bases at V and 5 bases at J, with 13 bases between the two ends. For the CDR3, the DNA is TGTGCCAGCAGTTACTCGACCCCCAGGTGGGAGACCCAGTACTTC. Translating it yields CASSYSTPRWETQYF.

In DNA, the CDR3 is TGTGCCAGTAAGGGGACTGCCCAAGAGACCCAGTACTTC. This translates into CASKGTAQETQYF. The J gene is TRBJ2-5, the V gene TRBV19; D possibly corresponds to TRBD2 (6 bases). Trimming removed 7 bases from V and 1 base from J, with 10 bases in between. The length of the CDR3 is 13 residues. Germline lookup yields CDR1 LNHDA and CDR2 SQIVND (reference sequence).

The J gene is TRBJ1-4, the V gene TRBV2; D is ambiguous. Germline assignment: CDR1 SNHLY and CDR2 FYNNEI. V lost 4 bases and J lost 5, with 11 bases in between. The CDR3 is 14 residues long. The CDR3 nucleotides read TGTGCCAGCAGTGGGTCAATGGCGAATGAAAAACTGTTTTTT. The encoded protein is CASSGSMANEKLFF.

V is TRBV4-3 and J is TRBJ1-2; D gene ambiguous. The CDR3 has 14 residues. Germline V lookup: CDR1 LGHNA, CDR2 YSLEER. The V end lost 0 bases, the J end lost 7 bases, and 12 bases lay between the germline ends. CDR3 in amino acids: CASSQDMVLSGYTF. As DNA, the CDR3 is TGCGCCAGCAGCCAAGATATGGTCTTAAGTGGCTACACCTTC.

The CDR3 DNA reads TGCAGCGTCCAGGGGGAAGGCAATCAGCCCCAGCATTTT. Translated: CSVQGEGNQPQHF. The chain has TRBV29-1 and TRBJ1-5, with 7 bases that match TRBD1. V trimming: 6 bases; J trimming: 2 bases; junction bases outside the gene matches: 4. CDR3 size: 13 residues. CDR1 is SQVTM and CDR2 is ANQGSEA in the germline V gene.

This chain joins TRBV28 and TRBJ1-1, with TRBD1 as a possible D gene (5 bases). The V end was cut by 3 bases, the J end by 3 bases, with 14 bases between. Germline values: CDR1 MDHEN, CDR2 SYDVKM. There are 15 residues in the CDR3. This chain's CDR3 is CASSFTRVKDTEAFF. Written as DNA, the CDR3 is TGTGCCAGCAGTTTTACCAGGGTTAAGGACACTGAAGCTTTCTTT.

This clone came up once. This chain links TRBV28 with TRBJ1-5; TRBD1 might be the D (6 bases). Per germline, CDR1 MDHEN and CDR2 SYDVKM. The CDR3 covers 15 residues. Trimming left V 3 bases short and J 6 bases short, with 15 bases between. CDR3 in DNA: TGTGCCAGCAGTTTTGCAGACAGGATTGGTCAGCCCCAGCATTTT. Protein product: CASSFADRIGQPQHF. The full variable domain, in which reference TRBV28 and TRBJ1-5 provide the parts outside the CDR3, is DVKVTQSSRYLVKRTGEKVFLECVQDMDHENMFWYRQDPGLGLRLIYFSYDVKMKEKGDIPEGYSVSREKKERFSLILESASTNQTSMYLCASSFADRIGQPQHFGDGTRLSIL.